Presented here are 12 T cell receptor beta chains from one specimen sequenced in a study of blood T cell repertoires in COVID-19. Here immunoSEQ multiplex PCR was the method, and the copy in TCRdb shows in-frame clones only, minus some. The data show 150,000 or so clones, approximately 92% seen once. Sequencing was done on a sample of peripheral blood. These receptors were taken from a woman aged 45-59 years with acute or convalescent COVID-19.

The chain has TRBV5-6 and TRBJ1-1; D call uncertain. This CDR3 contains 14 residues. CDR1 is SGHDT, CDR2 YYEEEE, per germline. V lost 4 bases and J 4 bases, leaving 14 bases between the germline ends. The CDR3 bases are TGTGCCAGCAGCCTGAGGGAGAGGACCACTGAAGCTTTCTTT. This gives the protein CASSLRERTTEAFF.

The chain couples TRBV12-3 or TRBV12-4 to TRBJ2-2; TRBD2 might be the D (5 bases). V was shortened by 3 bases and J by 5 bases, with 7 bases between the two germline ends. The CDR3 spans 13 residues. CDR3 protein: CASSFRRTGELFF. CDR3 DNA sequence: TGTGCCAGCAGTTTCAGGAGGACCGGGGAGCTGTTTTTT.

The chain employs TRBV21-1 and TRBJ1-6. TRBV21-1 is a recognized pseudogene. The CDR3 runs to 15 residues. CDR3 amino acids: CAISDGRGGNSPLHF. The CDR3 DNA sequence: TGTGCCATATCGGACGGGAGGGGGGGGAATTCACCCCTCCACTTT.

V is TRBV30 and J is TRBJ1-2; 7 nucleotides align to TRBD1. Germline lookup yields CDR1 GTSNPN and CDR2 SVGIG (reference sequence). The CDR3 is 15 residues long. V gave up 3 bases and J gave up 3 bases; unmatched junction bases: 10. This chain's CDR3 is CAWRGLDRPHYGYTF. The CDR3 DNA follows: TGTGCCTGGAGAGGTCTGGACAGGCCACACTATGGCTACACCTTC.

CDR3: CASSLTVYGYTF. The CDR3 bases are TGTGCCAGCAGCCTGACAGTCTATGGCTACACCTTC. The V call is TRBV5-8, the J call TRBJ1-2; D is perhaps TRBD1 (5 bases). The CDR3 has 12 amino acids. The V gene lost 4 bases and the J gene lost 4 bases, with 8 bases spanning the gap. Looked up from germline, CDR1 is SGHTS and CDR2 is YDEGEE.

This chain links TRBV3-1 (or the pseudogene TRBV3-2) with TRBJ2-2; TRBD2 matches at 8 bases. This CDR3 is 14 amino acids long. The ends lost 6 bases at V and 3 bases at J; junction bases unmatched: 3. Germline values: CDR1 LGHDT, CDR2 YNNKEL (reference sequence). The CDR3 nucleotides read TGTGCCAGCAGAAGGCGGGGGGACACCGGGGAGCTGTTTTTT. Translating gives CASRRRGDTGELFF.

The chain joins TRBV15 to TRBJ2-7; 8 nucleotides line up with TRBD2. The CDR3 is made up of 18 amino acids. The V segment lost 0 bases and the J segment 0 bases; nucleotides outside the gene matches: 10. Germline CDR1 LNHNV, CDR2 YYDKDF (reference sequence). The CDR3: CATSRDLSTSGFSYEQYF. In DNA, the CDR3 is TGTGCCACCAGCAGAGATTTGAGCACTAGCGGTTTCTCCTACGAGCAGTACTTC.

The chain employs TRBV12-5 and TRBJ2-2; 7 bases align to TRBD1. The V and J ends lost 3 bases and 6 bases, in that order; junction bases with no gene match: 13. CDR1 and CDR2 from the germline V gene are LGHNT and FRNRAP. The CDR3 length is 17 residues. For the CDR3, the DNA is TGTGCTAGTGGTTTAGCTATAAGGGACAGCAGAGCCGGGGAGCTGTTTTTT. It codes for CASGLAIRDSRAGELFF. Full variable domain (missing parts from reference TRBV12-5 and TRBJ2-2): DARVTQTPRHKVTEMGQEVTMRCQPILGHNTVFWYRQTMMQGLELLAYFRNRAPLDDSGMPKDRFSAEMPDATLATLKIQPSEPRDSAVYFCASGLAIRDSRAGELFFGEGSRLTVL.

The chain is built from TRBV28 and TRBJ2-5; a weak D match, TRBD2 (6 bases). This CDR3 has 15 residues. Germline CDR1 is MDHEN and CDR2 is SYDVKM. Trimming stripped 0 bases from V and 1 base from J, with 9 bases between. CDR3 amino acids: CASSLWGGSQETQYF. The CDR3 coding sequence is TGTGCCAGCAGTTTATGGGGGGGAAGCCAAGAGACCCAGTACTTC.

The gene calls are TRBV18 and TRBJ1-1; 8 nucleotides line up with TRBD1. Germline CDR1 reads KGHSH; CDR2 reads LQKENI. Trimming removed 5 bases from V and 4 bases from J; junction bases left unmatched: 6. CDR3 length equals 14 residues. For the CDR3, the DNA is TGTGCCAGCTCATCTGACAGGGGAGGCACTGAAGCTTTCTTT. Protein: CASSSDRGGTEAFF.

This chain joins TRBV12-5 and TRBJ2-7; TRBD1 might be the D (5 bases). Trimming took off 5 bases at V and 0 bases at J, with 14 bases between the two ends. CDR3 length equals 15 residues. Germline loops: CDR1 LGHNT, CDR2 FRNRAP. In DNA, the CDR3 is TGTGCTAGTGGTCCCACGAACAGGCCCTCCTACGAGCAGTACTTC. Its translation is CASGPTNRPSYEQYF.

This clone is a singleton in its sample. The chain links TRBV27 to TRBJ2-7; TRBD2 agrees at 11 bases. CDR3 length: 15 residues. In germline, CDR1 is MNHEY, CDR2 SMNVEV (reference sequence). The J segment lost 4 bases and the V segment lost 2 bases, leaving 4 bases of the junction unmatched. The CDR3 nucleotides read TGTGCCAGCAGTTTAACTAGCGGGAGTGGTTACGAGCAGTACTTC. It is translated as CASSLTSGSGYEQYF.